The rows below give T cell receptor beta chains drawn from one sample of a study of T cell changes during pregnancy in multiple sclerosis. TCRdb keeps only in-frame clones here, not all; method: immunoSEQ multiplex PCR. In the table there are about 86,000 clones, approximately 90% of which are singletons. The starting material was peripheral blood, obtained in the first trimester of pregnancy. All receptors derive from a female donor in good health, enrolled as a control in a pregnancy study. CDR3s include the opening cysteine and the closing phenylalanine or tryptophan. A D gene is named only where the DNA matches it firmly. For some rows the clone size is stated as once, few or many, or as a class when expanded; others skip it.

v_gene	j_gene	d_gene	abundance	CDR3aa	CDR3nt
TRBV6-5	TRBJ1-1	NA	NA	CASSPLGNLNTEAFF	TGTGCCAGCAGTCCCCTCGGGAACCTGAACACTGAAGCTTTCTTT
TRBV5-1	TRBJ2-2	NA	NA	CASSLGQGGYTGELFF	TGCGCCAGCAGCTTGGGACAGGGAGGTTACACCGGGGAGCTGTTTTTT
TRBV5-1	TRBJ2-3	TRBD2	NA	CASSYTSGGRTDTQYF	TGCGCCAGCAGTTACACTAGCGGGGGGCGCACAGATACGCAGTATTTT
TRBV5-1	TRBJ2-1	TRBD2	NA	CASSSTSGGTNEQFF	TGCGCCAGCAGCTCGACTAGCGGGGGTACGAATGAGCAGTTCTTC
TRBV11-2	TRBJ2-5	NA	NA	CASSPGPGLFQETQYF	TGTGCCAGCAGCCCAGGCCCCGGACTTTTCCAAGAGACCCAGTACTTC
TRBV7-6	TRBJ2-1	TRBD2	NA	CASTTRAGGNEQFF	TGTGCCAGCACGACCAGAGCGGGGGGGAATGAGCAGTTCTTC
TRBV28	TRBJ2-3	TRBD2	NA	CASSYGGLAGIRTDTQYF	TGTGCCAGCAGTTACGGCGGTTTAGCGGGGATTCGCACAGATACGCAGTATTTT
TRBV7-9	TRBJ2-2	TRBD2	NA	CASSLAGLAGTGELFF	TGTGCCAGCAGCTTAGCGGGACTAGCGGGCACCGGGGAGCTGTTTTTT
TRBV4-3	TRBJ2-3	TRBD2	NA	CASSQALSAGGLDTQYF	TGCGCCAGCAGCCAAGCCCTTTCAGCGGGGGGCTTGGATACGCAGTATTTT
TRBV5-5	TRBJ1-5	NA	NA	CASSLYDRSNSNQPQHF	TGTGCCAGCAGCCTATACGACAGGAGCAATAGCAATCAGCCCCAGCATTTT
TRBV7-9	TRBJ1-2	NA	NA	CASSLGSLGYGYTF	TGTGCCAGCAGCTTAGGGTCGCTAGGCTATGGCTACACCTTC
TRBV6-1	TRBJ2-5	TRBD2	NA	CASSEYMGLGKETQYF	TGTGCCAGCAGTGAATATATGGGACTAGGAAAAGAGACCCAGTACTTC
TRBV5-1	TRBJ2-1	TRBD2	NA	CASSFGGGTYNEQFF	TGCGCCAGCAGCTTCGGGGGGGGGACCTACAATGAGCAGTTCTTC
TRBV5-1	TRBJ1-1	TRBD1	NA	CASSLEQGQMNTEAFF	TGCGCCAGCAGCTTGGAACAGGGACAGATGAACACTGAAGCTTTCTTT
TRBV18	TRBJ1-2	NA	NA	CASSPSAGEGGYTF	TGTGCCAGCTCACCGTCTGCAGGGGAAGGCGGCTACACCTTC
TRBV6-6	TRBJ1-4	NA	NA	CASSYVGGANEKLFF	TGTGCCAGCAGTTACGTAGGGGGGGCTAATGAAAAACTGTTTTTT
TRBV7-2	TRBJ2-3	NA	NA	CASSPRRGSGDTQYF	TGTGCCAGCAGCCCCCGAAGGGGGTCTGGAGATACGCAGTATTTT
TRBV7-2	TRBJ1-6	TRBD1	NA	CASTPQGALNSPLHF	TGTGCCAGCACCCCACAGGGGGCCCTTAATTCACCCCTCCACTTT
TRBV28	TRBJ1-1	NA	NA	CASSSPFPGGAMNTEAFF	TGTGCCAGCAGCTCACCCTTCCCGGGGGGCGCGATGAACACTGAAGCTTTCTTT
TRBV5-4	TRBJ1-6	NA	NA	CASSLGGRAPNSPLHF	TGTGCCAGCAGCTTGGGGGGCCGGGCCCCAAATTCACCCCTCCACTTT
TRBV7-9	TRBJ1-2	NA	NA	CASSLGGGANYGYTF	TGTGCCAGCAGCTTAGGAGGAGGAGCTAACTATGGCTACACCTTC
TRBV27	TRBJ2-3	NA	NA	CASSLSVFRGEVGTDTQYF	TGTGCCAGCAGTTTATCAGTGTTTCGAGGGGAGGTTGGGACAGATACGCAGTATTTT
TRBV15	TRBJ1-1	NA	NA	CATSILREDTEAFF	TGTGCCACCAGCATACTCAGGGAGGACACTGAAGCTTTCTTT
TRBV4-3	TRBJ1-5	NA	NA	CASSQDVEQPQHF	TGCGCCAGCAGCCAAGATGTGGAGCAGCCCCAGCATTTT
TRBV7-9	TRBJ2-7	TRBD1	NA	CASSFETGTGRIYEQYF	TGTGCCAGCAGCTTCGAAACCGGGACAGGGAGGATATACGAGCAGTACTTC
TRBV2	TRBJ2-1	TRBD2	few	CASSDRGLAANEQFF	TGTGCCAGCAGTGATCGGGGACTAGCAGCCAATGAGCAGTTCTTC
TRBV9	TRBJ1-1	NA	NA	CASSNSYVRGNTEAFF	TGTGCCAGCAGCAATTCTTACGTTCGGGGGAACACTGAAGCTTTCTTT
TRBV14	TRBJ2-5	TRBD2	NA	CASSQGLAGAETQYF	TGTGCCAGCAGCCAGGGACTAGCGGGGGCAGAGACCCAGTACTTC
TRBV18	TRBJ1-2	NA	NA	CASSPQGDYGYTF	TGTGCCAGCTCACCACAGGGGGACTATGGCTACACCTTC
TRBV21-1	TRBJ1-2	NA	once	CASSQGVPPYGYTF	TGTGCCAGCAGCCAGGGGGTCCCCCCCTATGGCTACACCTTC
TRBV2	TRBJ1-5	TRBD1	once	CASRSWTGGSNQPQHF	TGTGCCAGCAGATCCTGGACAGGGGGCAGCAATCAGCCCCAGCATTTT
TRBV30	TRBJ1-2	NA	NA	CAWSGAEINYGYTF	TGTGCCTGGAGTGGGGCCGAGATTAACTATGGCTACACCTTC
TRBV28	TRBJ1-2	NA	NA	CGSNILNYGYTF	TGTGGGAGCAACATCTTGAACTATGGCTACACCTTC
TRBV12-5	TRBJ2-2	NA	NA	CASGLRDIGANTGELFF	TGTGCTAGTGGTTTACGGGACATTGGGGCGAACACCGGGGAGCTGTTTTTT
TRBV11-3	TRBJ2-5	TRBD1	NA	CASSSGGVETQYF	TGTGCCAGCAGCTCAGGGGGCGTCGAGACCCAGTACTTC
TRBV30	TRBJ2-1	TRBD2	NA	CAWRNSGGAVEQFF	TGTGCCTGGAGAAATAGCGGGGGGGCCGTTGAGCAGTTCTTC
TRBV5-4	TRBJ1-4	NA	NA	CASSLGGMPGEKLFF	TGTGCCAGCAGCTTGGGAGGGATGCCGGGGGAAAAACTGTTTTTT
TRBV18	TRBJ1-2	NA	NA	CASSPPPGYGYTF	TGTGCCAGCTCACCACCGCCGGGGTATGGCTACACCTTC
TRBV4-2	TRBJ2-1	TRBD2	NA	CASSQAVAGGNNEQFF	TGTGCCAGCAGCCAAGCGGTAGCGGGGGGGAACAATGAGCAGTTCTTC
TRBV7-2	TRBJ2-7	TRBD1	NA	CASSSQGAGYEQYF	TGTGCCAGCAGCTCTCAGGGGGCGGGGTACGAGCAGTACTTC
TRBV9	TRBJ2-1	TRBD1	NA	CASSSRTGTVNEQFF	TGTGCCAGCAGCTCCCGGACAGGCACGGTCAATGAGCAGTTCTTC
TRBV9	TRBJ2-2	TRBD2	NA	CASSVSAGGFGGELFF	TGTGCCAGCAGCGTGTCAGCGGGGGGGTTCGGCGGGGAGCTGTTTTTT
TRBV27	TRBJ2-3	NA	once	CASSLNGGTDTQYF	TGTGCCAGCAGTTTAAACGGGGGCACAGATACGCAGTATTTT
TRBV7-2	TRBJ2-4	NA	NA	CASSSRGSLAKNIQYF	TGTGCCAGCAGCTCGAGGGGGAGCCTAGCCAAAAACATTCAGTACTTC
TRBV5-6	TRBJ1-4	TRBD1	NA	CASSGQGQGAEKLFF	TGTGCCAGCAGCGGGCAGGGACAGGGGGCTGAAAAACTGTTTTTT
TRBV4-3	TRBJ2-7	NA	NA	CASSQDPAQGLPYEQYF	TGCGCCAGCAGCCAAGATCCTGCACAGGGTCTCCCCTACGAGCAGTACTTC
TRBV15	TRBJ1-3	NA	NA	CATSRRSGNTIYF	TGTGCCACCAGCAGACGGTCTGGAAACACCATATATTTT
TRBV18	TRBJ1-1	NA	NA	CASSPLRLNTEAFF	TGTGCCAGCTCACCTCTCCGTCTGAACACTGAAGCTTTCTTT
TRBV6-1	TRBJ2-7	TRBD1	once	CASSALPGQGAHEQYF	TGTGCCAGCAGTGCGCTACCGGGACAGGGGGCCCACGAGCAGTACTTC
TRBV6-1	TRBJ2-3	TRBD2	NA	CASSEFRDYRSSTDTQYF	TGTGCCAGCAGTGAGTTTAGGGACTATCGATCTAGCACAGATACGCAGTATTTT
TRBV6-6	TRBJ2-5	NA	once	CASSSGETQYF	TGTGCCAGCAGTTCCGGAGAGACCCAGTACTTC
TRBV19	TRBJ2-1	NA	NA	CASSILGGRGEQFF	TGTGCCAGTAGTATCCTCGGGGGTAGGGGTGAGCAGTTCTTC
TRBV15	TRBJ2-2	NA	NA	CATSRVSGGRNTGELFF	TGTGCCACCAGCAGAGTTTCGGGTGGAAGAAACACCGGGGAGCTGTTTTTT